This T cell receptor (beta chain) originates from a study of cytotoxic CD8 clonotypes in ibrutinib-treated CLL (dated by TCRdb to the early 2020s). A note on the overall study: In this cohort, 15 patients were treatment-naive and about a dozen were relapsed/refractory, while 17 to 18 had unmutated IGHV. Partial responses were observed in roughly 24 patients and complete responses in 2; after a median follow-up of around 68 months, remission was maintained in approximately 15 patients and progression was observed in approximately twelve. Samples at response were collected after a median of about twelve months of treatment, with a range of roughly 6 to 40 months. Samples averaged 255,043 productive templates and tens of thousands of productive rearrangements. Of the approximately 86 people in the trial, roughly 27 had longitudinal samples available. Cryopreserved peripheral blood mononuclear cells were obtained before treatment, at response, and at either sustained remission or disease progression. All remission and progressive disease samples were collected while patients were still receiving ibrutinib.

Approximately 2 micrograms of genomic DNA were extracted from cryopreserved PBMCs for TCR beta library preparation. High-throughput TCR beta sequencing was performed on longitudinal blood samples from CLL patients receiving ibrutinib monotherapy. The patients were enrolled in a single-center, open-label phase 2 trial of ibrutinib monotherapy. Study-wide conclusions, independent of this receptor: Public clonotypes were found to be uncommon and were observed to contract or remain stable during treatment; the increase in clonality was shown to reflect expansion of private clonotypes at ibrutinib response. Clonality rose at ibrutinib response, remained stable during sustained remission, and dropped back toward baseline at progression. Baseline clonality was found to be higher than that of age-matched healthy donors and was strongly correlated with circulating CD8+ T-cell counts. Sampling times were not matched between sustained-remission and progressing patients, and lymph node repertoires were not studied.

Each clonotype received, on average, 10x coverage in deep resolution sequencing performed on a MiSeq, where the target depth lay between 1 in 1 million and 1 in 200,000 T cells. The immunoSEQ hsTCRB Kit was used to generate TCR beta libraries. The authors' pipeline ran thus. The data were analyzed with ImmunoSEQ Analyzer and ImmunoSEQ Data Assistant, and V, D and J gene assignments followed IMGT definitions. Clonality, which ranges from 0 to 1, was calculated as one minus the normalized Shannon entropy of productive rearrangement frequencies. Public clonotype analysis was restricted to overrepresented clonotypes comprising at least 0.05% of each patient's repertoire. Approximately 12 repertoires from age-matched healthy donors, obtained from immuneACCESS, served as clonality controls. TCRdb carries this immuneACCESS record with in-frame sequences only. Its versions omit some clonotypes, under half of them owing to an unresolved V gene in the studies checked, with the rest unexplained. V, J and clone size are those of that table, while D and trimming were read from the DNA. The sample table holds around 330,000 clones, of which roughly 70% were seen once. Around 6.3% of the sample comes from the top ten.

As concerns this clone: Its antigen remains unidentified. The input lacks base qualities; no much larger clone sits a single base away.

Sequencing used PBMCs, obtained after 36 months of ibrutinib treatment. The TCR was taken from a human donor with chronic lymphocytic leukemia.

The CDR3 in this case is CASSFDRASNEKLFF. The sequenced DNA is TGTGCCAGCAGTTTCGACAGGGCGAGTAATGAAAAACTGTTTTTT. The V and J genes are TRBV27 and TRBJ1-4, with 7 junctional bases fitting TRBD1. Its CDR3 holds 15 amino acids, cysteine through phenylalanine. The DNA shown is the 45-base CDR3, in frame from base 1. V is cut back by 3 bases and J by 4 bases, with 5 bases in the junction unmatched. For CDR1 and CDR2, the germline V gene (reference sequence) lists MNHEY and SMNVEV.